This T cell receptor beta chain emerged from a study of T cells in Graves' hyperthyroidism and ophthalmopathy. The ends were cut back, 0 bases at V and 5 bases at J, with 11 bases in the middle. The germline gives CDR1 WSHSY, CDR2 SAAADI. This CDR3 region has 15 residues. Diagnostic assessment was based on clinical symptoms, serum thyroxine and TRAb, thyroid ultrasound and orbital computed tomography. Each 10 ml fresh peripheral blood draw supplied the PBMCs. From RNA transcripts, TCR beta CDR3 regions were amplified. With the HTBI primer set, the TCR CDR3 went through a first round of RT-PCR. From the multiplex PCR reads, TCRdb called clonotypes with MiXCR, one entry per CDR3 protein. This sample carries roughly 720,000 distinct CDR3 sequences, 17% of them seen once, and the ten largest clones take about a sixth. In this sample, this clonotype turned up many times. Its cognate antigen is unknown. Broader study findings: Expanded thyroid clonotypes (above 0.001) were mostly also found in blood. Ophthalmopathy got predicted by the model a median about six months before its onset.

This sequence was found in a middle-aged man with Graves' hyperthyroidism. Sequencing was performed on blood. This chain connects TRBV10-2 to TRBJ2-1, with D possibly TRBD2 on 5 matching bases. CDR3 region: CASSESSSTDNEQFF. CDR3 nucleotide sequence: TGCGCCAGCAGTGAGTCTTCTAGCACTGACAATGAGCAGTTCTTC.